Shown below are 14 T cell receptor beta chains from a single sample sequenced in a study of blood T cell repertoires in COVID-19 (dated by TCRdb to between 2020 and 2021). Libraries came from the immunoSEQ multiplex PCR assay. The source is immuneACCESS, and TCRdb retained only in-frame sequences with V and J called. Part of the clones is not carried over; for the studies checked, unresolved V genes explain less than half of this, and the remainder is unexplained. This sample is represented by about 230,000 clones; 81% of them were singletons. Of the sample, around 8% falls within the top ten clones. Sequencing was performed on peripheral blood. These receptors were taken from an elderly woman with acute or convalescent COVID-19.

J is TRBJ2-4 and V is TRBV3-1 (or the pseudogene TRBV3-2); D not resolved. The CDR3 covers 15 residues. V shed 2 bases and J shed 3 bases, with 11 bases lying between them. Looked up from germline, CDR1 is LGHDT and CDR2 is YNNKEL (reference sequence). CDR3 DNA sequence: TGTGCCAGCAGCCAAAGTCGGGTAGACAAAAACATTCAGTACTTC. Its translation is CASSQSRVDKNIQYF.

The chain joins TRBV14 to TRBJ1-1; 7 bases align to TRBD1. The germline gives CDR1 SGHDN, CDR2 FVKESK. The CDR3 has 13 amino acids. V gave up 6 bases and J gave up 5 bases; unmatched junction bases: 6. The CDR3 region is CASRFTGDTEAFF. DNA of the CDR3: TGTGCCAGCAGATTTACAGGGGATACTGAAGCTTTCTTT.

The CDR3 spells CASSDLGTSGRAAVREQYF. CDR3 in DNA: TGTGCCAGCAGCGATCTAGGGACTAGCGGGAGGGCCGCGGTGCGCGAGCAGTACTTC. The V gene is TRBV21-1, the J gene TRBJ2-7; the D call of TRBD2 is as the table states it, not checked on the DNA. TRBV21-1 is deemed a pseudogene. CDR3 size: 19 residues.

Written as DNA, the CDR3 is TGCGCCAGCAGCGTCCGGGACACCGGGGACGAGCAGTACTTC. The encoded protein is CASSVRDTGDEQYF. The chain recombines TRBV5-1 with TRBJ2-7; possible D gene TRBD1, 6 bases. CDR1 is SGHRS and CDR2 is YFSETQ in the germline V gene. Trimming pared 4 bases from V and 5 bases from J, leaving 16 bases between. CDR3 length: 14 residues.

This rearrangement joins TRBV4-1 to TRBJ1-1; 8 positions agree with TRBD1. The CDR3 contains 18 residues. The V gene end was trimmed by 0 bases and the J gene end by 1 base; junction bases not matched to a gene: 10. From germline, CDR1 is MGHRA and CDR2 YSYEKL. The CDR3 nucleotides read TGCGCCAGCAGCCAAGAGAGGGACAGGAGCCCCAAGAACACTGAAGCTTTCTTT. Translated: CASSQERDRSPKNTEAFF.

V and J are TRBV5-4 and TRBJ1-3; tentatively, D is TRBD1 (5 bases). Trimming removed 0 bases from V and 3 bases from J, with 10 bases in between. The germline V gene has CDR1 SGHNT and CDR2 YYREEE (reference sequence). There are 15 residues in the CDR3. CDR3 residues: CASSLAGTGGNTIYF. CDR3 sequence (DNA): TGTGCCAGCAGCTTGGCCGGGACTGGTGGAAACACCATATATTTT.

The V gene is TRBV30, the J gene TRBJ1-6; D unresolved. The V and J ends lost 5 bases and 8 bases respectively, with 13 bases between them. The length of the CDR3 is 13 residues. CDR1 is GTSNPN, CDR2 SVGIG, per germline (reference sequence). The CDR3 is CAWPERPDSPLHF. CDR3 DNA sequence: TGTGCCTGGCCCGAGAGGCCCGATTCACCCCTCCACTTT.

V is TRBV6-5 and J is TRBJ1-1; 9 bases align to TRBD1. Germline CDR1 is MNHEY and CDR2 is SVGAGI. The CDR3 is 15 amino acids. Trimming at V came to 6 bases and at J to 3 bases, leaving 8 bases not matched to a gene. CDR3 bases: TGTGCCAGCAGGTCGGGACAGGGATTTTACACTGAAGCTTTCTTT. Translated, it gives CASRSGQGFYTEAFF.

V gene TRBV10-3 combines with J gene TRBJ2-5; possible D gene TRBD1, 7 bases. This CDR3 region has 11 residues. The V and J ends lost 10 bases and 3 bases respectively, with 9 bases between them. CDR1 ENHRY and CDR2 SYGVKD come from the germline V gene. Written as DNA, the CDR3 is TGTGCCAGCGGGACAGAAGAGACCCAGTACTTC. Translation: CASGTEETQYF.

This CDR3 is CASSLNRANQPQHF. The CDR3, as DNA: TGTGCCAGCAGTTTAAATCGAGCAAATCAGCCCCAGCATTTT. This chain connects TRBV27 to TRBJ1-5; D remains unclear. Germline V gene sequence: CDR1 MNHEY, CDR2 SMNVEV (reference sequence). V lost 2 bases and J lost 4, with 9 bases in between. This CDR3 has 14 amino acids.

This chain joins TRBV11-3 and TRBJ2-3, with 8 bases aligning to TRBD2. The CDR3 has 17 amino acids. V shed 0 bases and J 2 bases; nucleotides not matched to a gene: 7. Germline V gene sequence: CDR1 SGHNT, CDR2 YENEEA. As DNA, the CDR3 is TGTGCCAGCAGCTTAGAACTAGCGGACGAATTCACAGATACGCAGTATTTT. It is translated as CASSLELADEFTDTQYF.

The rearrangement uses TRBV6-5 and TRBJ2-2, with D unclear. The CDR3 covers 14 residues. Trimming left V 4 bases short and J 1 base short, with 7 bases between. Looked up from germline, CDR1 is MNHEY and CDR2 is SVGAGI. The CDR3 nucleotides are TGTGCCAGCAGTTGGGCTTGGAACACCGGGGAGCTGTTTTTT. It is translated as CASSWAWNTGELFF.

This clone has just one count. The chain has TRBV6-1 and TRBJ1-3, with a tentative D call TRBD1 (5 bases). CDR1 is MNHNS and CDR2 is SASEGT in the germline V gene. V lost 2 bases and J 2 bases, leaving 10 bases between the germline ends. The length of the CDR3 is 15 residues. The CDR3 reads CASSELGVAGNTIYF. In nucleotides, the CDR3 is TGTGCCAGCAGTGAATTAGGGGTTGCTGGAAACACCATATATTTT.

This clone was counted a few times. V gene TRBV7-7 combines with J gene TRBJ2-1; 12 bases match TRBD2. This CDR3 has 17 residues. Trimming removed 4 bases from V and 2 bases from J; junction bases left unmatched: 6. Germline CDR1 SSHAT, CDR2 FNYEAQ (reference sequence). CDR3 sequence (DNA): TGTGCCAGCAGCTCAACTAGCGGGAGGCCCCCCTACAATGAGCAGTTCTTC. It specifies CASSSTSGRPPYNEQFF.